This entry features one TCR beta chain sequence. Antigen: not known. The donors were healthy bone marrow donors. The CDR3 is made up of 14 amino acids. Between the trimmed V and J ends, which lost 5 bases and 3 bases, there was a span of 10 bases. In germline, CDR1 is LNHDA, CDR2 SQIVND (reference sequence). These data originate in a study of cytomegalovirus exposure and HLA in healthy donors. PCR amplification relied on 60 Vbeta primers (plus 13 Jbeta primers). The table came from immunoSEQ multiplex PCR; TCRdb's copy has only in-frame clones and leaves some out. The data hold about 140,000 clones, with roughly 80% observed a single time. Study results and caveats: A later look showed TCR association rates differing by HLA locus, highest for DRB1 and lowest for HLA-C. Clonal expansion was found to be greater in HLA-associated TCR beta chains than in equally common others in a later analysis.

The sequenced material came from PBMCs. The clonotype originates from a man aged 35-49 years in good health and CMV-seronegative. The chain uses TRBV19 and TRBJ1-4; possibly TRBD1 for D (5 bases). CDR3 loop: CASSFRQPNEKLFF. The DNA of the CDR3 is TGTGCCAGTAGTTTCCGACAGCCTAATGAAAAACTGTTTTTT.